The 17 T cell receptor beta chains in this list originate from one sample, sequenced in a study of T cell responses to AZD1222 COVID-19 vaccine. Data came from immunoSEQ multiplex PCR; TCRdb stores just in-frame clones and leaves some out. The data contain 130,000 or so clones, approximately 94% of them singletons. The sequencing here drew on peripheral blood, taken on day 0 of AZD1222 vaccination. These receptors were collected from an adult in good health.

The genes are TRBV6-5 and TRBJ1-1, with 8 bases identical to TRBD1. With 7 bases clipped from V and 7 bases from J, the junction kept 8 bases outside the gene matches. The length of the CDR3 is 13 residues. The germline CDR1 and CDR2 sequences are MNHEY and SVGAGI. CDR3 DNA sequence: TGTGCCAGCACCTTTACAGGGGGTGGTGAAGCTTTCTTT. Its translation is CASTFTGGGEAFF.

The sample holds one count of this clone. The chain has TRBV6-5 and TRBJ1-2; 9 bases agree with TRBD1. Germline CDR1 reads MNHEY; CDR2 reads SVGAGI. CDR3 length equals 14 residues. After removal of 6 bases from V and 5 bases from J, the junction contained 7 bases not matched to a gene. The CDR3 here is CASRQQGAGYGYTF. The CDR3 DNA reads as TGTGCCAGCAGACAACAGGGGGCAGGGTATGGCTACACCTTC.

J is TRBJ1-3 and V is TRBV6-5; TRBD1 matches at 7 bases. The CDR3 is 12 residues long. V shed 9 bases and J 3 bases; nucleotides not matched to a gene: 2. Germline lookup yields CDR1 MNHEY and CDR2 SVGAGI. In DNA form, the CDR3 reads TGTGCCAGTGGGACAGATGGAAACACCATATATTTT. Amino acids: CASGTDGNTIYF.

The rearrangement links TRBV19 to TRBJ1-5; D remains unclear. The CDR3 consists of 13 residues. The V gene's germline CDR1 is LNHDA and CDR2 SQIVND (reference sequence). V dropped 1 base and J dropped 7 bases, with 8 bases sitting between them. CDR3 coding DNA: TGTGCCAGTAGTATAGTTGAAAGGCAGCCCCAGCATTTT. This sequence encodes CASSIVERQPQHF.

The chain is built from TRBV5-4 and TRBJ1-5; 7 positions match TRBD1. The CDR3 has 15 residues. The germline V gene has CDR1 SGHNT and CDR2 YYREEE (reference sequence). The V and J ends lost 5 bases and 3 bases, in that order; junction bases with no gene match: 8. CDR3 in DNA: TGTGCCAGCAGGACACGGGACAGCTCCAATCAGCCCCAGCATTTT. Translation gives CASRTRDSSNQPQHF.

J is TRBJ1-5 and V is TRBV6-5; 7 bases match TRBD1. V trimming: 0 bases; J trimming: 3 bases; junction bases outside the gene matches: 2. This CDR3 region has 15 residues. Germline CDR1 MNHEY, CDR2 SVGAGI. This chain's CDR3 is CASSYSGTANQPQHF. The CDR3 region has the DNA TGTGCCAGCAGTTACTCGGGGACAGCCAATCAGCCCCAGCATTTT.

This clone was recorded only once. This rearrangement joins TRBV15 to TRBJ2-3; 11 nucleotides agree with TRBD2. The germline gives CDR1 LNHNV, CDR2 YYDKDF (reference sequence). After removal of 0 bases from V and 1 base from J, the junction contained 9 bases not matched to a gene. This CDR3 contains 19 residues. The CDR3 here is CATSREGVAGGWGTDTQYF. The CDR3 DNA reads TGTGCCACCAGCAGAGAAGGAGTAGCGGGAGGGTGGGGCACAGATACGCAGTATTTT.

The J gene is TRBJ2-3, the V gene TRBV3-1 (or the pseudogene TRBV3-2); 11 bases are shared with TRBD2. This CDR3 has 17 amino acids. V trimming: 3 bases; J trimming: 4 bases; junction bases outside the gene matches: 9. Germline assignment: CDR1 LGHDT and CDR2 YNNKEL (reference sequence). CDR3: CASSHLGSGRAADTQYF. In DNA, the CDR3 is TGTGCCAGCAGCCACTTGGGTAGCGGGAGGGCGGCAGATACGCAGTATTTT.

V gene TRBV30 combines with J gene TRBJ1-2; 9 bases map to TRBD1. V lost 4 bases, J lost 4 bases, and 10 bases stayed unmatched. Germline V CDR1 and CDR2: GTSNPN, SVGIG (reference sequence). The CDR3 is 15 amino acids. CDR3 amino acids: CAWIRTGAGTYGYTF. CDR3 nucleotide sequence: TGTGCCTGGATAAGGACAGGGGCAGGGACCTATGGCTACACCTTC.

In nucleotides, the CDR3 is TGTGCCAGCAGGAAGACAGGGGTGGAGAATTCACCCCTCCACTTT. Translated: CASRKTGVENSPLHF. This rearrangement joins TRBV6-5 to TRBJ1-6, with 8 nucleotides matching TRBD1. The length of the CDR3 is 15 residues. CDR1 and CDR2 (germline): MNHEY, SVGAGI. V shed 6 bases and J 7 bases; nucleotides not matched to a gene: 8.

The gene calls are TRBV30 and TRBJ1-1; D unresolved. Germline V gene data show CDR1 as GTSNPN and CDR2 as SVGIG (reference sequence). CDR3 length: 11 amino acids. V dropped 1 base and J dropped 11 bases, with 11 bases sitting between them. The CDR3 bases are TGTGCCTGGAGTGGACCACCTTTGGCTTTCTTT. Translating it yields CAWSGPPLAFF. The entire variable domain, with the rest obtained from reference TRBV30 and TRBJ1-1, is as follows: SQTIHQWPATLVQPVGSPLSLECTVEGTSNPNLYWYRQAAGRGLQLLFYSVGIGQISSEVPQNLSASRPQDRQFILSSKKLLLSDSGFYLCAWSGPPLAFFGQGTRLTVV.

This chain connects TRBV2 to TRBJ1-1; D gene ambiguous. This CDR3 is built from 15 residues. The germline V gene encodes CDR1 SNHLY and CDR2 FYNNEI. The V gene lost 4 bases and the J gene lost 1 base, with 13 bases spanning the gap. In DNA, the CDR3 is TGTGCCAGCAGTGTCAATAGCGTTCAGAACACTGAAGCTTTCTTT. This sequence encodes CASSVNSVQNTEAFF.

The chain links TRBV9 to TRBJ1-1; perhaps TRBD1 as D (5 bases). The CDR3 contains 16 residues. V was cut by 0 bases and J by 0 bases, with 12 bases left in between. Germline V gene sequence: CDR1 SGDLS, CDR2 YYNGEE. The CDR3 nucleotides read TGTGCCAGCAGCGTAGGCACAGGATCTATGAACACTGAAGCTTTCTTT. Its translation is CASSVGTGSMNTEAFF.

The chain uses TRBV30 and TRBJ1-5; 8 bases line up with TRBD1. Trimming took 5 bases from V and 2 from J; bases not matched to a gene: 5. Germline lookup yields CDR1 GTSNPN and CDR2 SVGIG (reference sequence). The CDR3 has 14 amino acids. The CDR3 region is CAWQGATGNQPQHF. In nucleotides, the CDR3 is TGTGCCTGGCAGGGGGCGACGGGCAATCAGCCCCAGCATTTT.

This sequence joins TRBV19 and TRBJ2-7; 7 bases are shared with TRBD2. The CDR3 runs 17 residues. Germline assignment: CDR1 LNHDA and CDR2 SQIVND (reference sequence). V was clipped by 1 base and J by 7 bases; unmatched bases: 16. The CDR3 sequence is CASSIVWEEGRVCEQYF. As DNA, the CDR3 is TGTGCCAGTAGTATAGTCTGGGAGGAGGGGAGGGTTTGTGAGCAGTACTTC.

The chain uses TRBV7-9 and TRBJ1-5; D not resolved. V lost 8 bases and J lost 0, with 11 bases in between. This CDR3 contains 14 residues. CDR1 SEHNR and CDR2 FQNEAQ come from the germline V gene (reference sequence). In nucleotides, the CDR3 is TGTGCCAGCCAGGACCTATATAGCAATCAGCCCCAGCATTTT. Translated: CASQDLYSNQPQHF.

The J gene is TRBJ1-5, the V gene TRBV28; TRBD1 matches at 10 bases. There are 14 residues in the CDR3. V shed 6 bases, J shed 2 bases, and the junction held 1 base outside the gene matches. The germline gives CDR1 MDHEN, CDR2 SYDVKM. The CDR3 sequence is CASRTGGGNQPQHF. CDR3 bases: TGTGCCAGCAGGACAGGGGGCGGCAATCAGCCCCAGCATTTT. Looking up the rest from reference TRBV28 and TRBJ1-5 gives the full variable domain: DVKVTQSSRYLVKRTGEKVFLECVQDMDHENMFWYRQDPGLGLRLIYFSYDVKMKEKGDIPEGYSVSREKKERFSLILESASTNQTSMYLCASRTGGGNQPQHFGDGTRLSIL.